This entry lists 9 T cell receptor beta chains sequenced from one sample in a study of a mutant IDH1 vaccine in newly diagnosed glioma. Assay: immunoSEQ multiplex PCR; the TCRdb copy retains only in-frame clones and omits some. Of fewer than 65,000 clones detected, 70% to 80% appear once; the ten largest clones hold 1.8%. The time point denotes: baseline, week 1 (first vaccination visit). The treatment here: pre-vaccination baseline after standard-of-care therapy. The source was PBMCs, collected from a glioma patient treated with radiotherapy, temozolomide or both. The receptors were gathered from a woman aged 40 to 55 with glioma.

The chain has TRBV6-6 and TRBJ2-7; D is unclear. Trimming took off 5 bases at V and 7 bases at J, with 9 bases between the two ends. Per germline, CDR1 MNHNY and CDR2 SVGAGI (reference sequence). This CDR3 has 11 amino acids. The chain's CDR3 is CASSPFGEQYF. CDR3 DNA: TGTGCCAGCAGTCCCTTCGGGGAGCAGTACTTC.

The rearrangement links TRBV5-6 to TRBJ2-3; 9 bases align to TRBD2. This CDR3 has 13 residues. CDR1 and CDR2 (germline): SGHDT, YYEEEE. The CDR3 nucleotides read TGTTCATGTAGCGGGGGAGTCACAGATACGCAGTATTTT. Translation gives CSCSGGVTDTQYF.

The genes are TRBV7-8 and TRBJ2-7; tentative D call: TRBD2 (7 bases). Deletions cut 1 base from V and 0 bases from J, with 13 bases between. The CDR3 contains 16 residues. Germline CDR1 SGHVS, CDR2 FQNEAQ. The DNA of the CDR3 is TGTGCCAGCAGCTTAGAGGGGGGGGCTTCCTCCTACGAGCAGTACTTC. The encoded protein is CASSLEGGASSYEQYF.

The rearrangement joins TRBV19 to TRBJ2-3, with TRBD2 matching over 11 bases. The V and J ends lost 7 bases and 0 bases, in that order; junction bases with no gene match: 6. Per the germline V gene, CDR1 is LNHDA and CDR2 is SQIVND (reference sequence). CDR3 length: 16 residues. DNA for the CDR3: TGTGCCAGTACCGTAGCGGGGGGGCTCAGCACAGATACGCAGTATTTT. Encoded protein: CASTVAGGLSTDTQYF. Filled out from reference TRBV19 and TRBJ2-3, the complete variable domain reads DGGITQSPKYLFRKEGQNVTLSCEQNLNHDAMYWYRQDPGQGLRLIYYSQIVNDFQKGDIAEGYSVSREKKESFPLTVTSAQKNPTAFYLCASTVAGGLSTDTQYFGPGTRLTVL.

This chain uses TRBV10-1 with TRBJ2-7, with D possibly being TRBD1 or TRBD2 (6 bases each). CDR3 length: 12 amino acids. V lost 10 bases and J 6 bases, leaving 16 bases between the germline ends. Germline loops: CDR1 WNHNN, CDR2 SYGVQD (reference sequence). The CDR3 reads CATGRGGGEQYF. The DNA for the CDR3 is TGCGCCACCGGCAGAGGGGGAGGCGAGCAGTACTTC.

The chain employs TRBV7-6 and TRBJ2-5; D remains unclear. From germline, CDR1 is SGHVS and CDR2 FNYEAQ. V was clipped by 1 base and J by 3 bases, with 9 bases between them. This CDR3 is built from 14 residues. The CDR3 protein is CASSLGLLEETQYF. In DNA form, the CDR3 reads TGTGCCAGCAGCTTAGGCTTGCTTGAAGAGACCCAGTACTTC.

The chain is built from TRBV5-1 and TRBJ2-5, with D maybe TRBD1 (5 bases). Trimming shortened V by 1 base and J by 2 bases, and 12 bases separated the two germline ends. This CDR3 has 15 residues. The germline V gene has CDR1 SGHRS and CDR2 YFSETQ. The CDR3 here is CASSLYRTDQETQYF. For the CDR3, the DNA is TGCGCCAGCAGCTTGTACAGGACCGATCAAGAGACCCAGTACTTC.

V and J are TRBV1 and TRBJ2-1; TRBD2, the table's D call, lacks a check against the DNA. TRBV1 is annotated as a pseudogene. The CDR3 runs 12 residues. The CDR3 DNA follows: TGCACCAGCAGCCAAGCTAGAATTGAGCAGTTCTTC. It translates to CTSSQARIEQFF.

This chain links TRBV29-1 with TRBJ1-6; D possibly corresponds to TRBD1 (6 bases). The CDR3 covers 13 residues. Trimming shortened V by 5 bases and J by 7 bases, and 12 bases separated the two germline ends. Germline assignment: CDR1 SQVTM and CDR2 ANQGSEA. The CDR3, as DNA: TGCAGCGTTCGACAGGACCTAAATTCACCCCTCCACTTT. Translated, it gives CSVRQDLNSPLHF.